The 13 T cell receptor beta chains reported below all come from one sample, sequenced in a study of cytomegalovirus exposure and HLA in healthy donors. PCR amplification relied on 60 Vbeta primers (plus 13 Jbeta primers). Here immunoSEQ multiplex PCR was the method, and the copy in TCRdb shows in-frame clones only, minus some. The sample yields more than 100,000 clones, under 75% seen once. Sequencing input: PBMCs. Receptor source: a woman aged 40 to 50 in good health and CMV-seronegative.

This clone has only a few counts. CDR3 coding DNA: TGCGCCAGCAGCCAAAACAGGGGAAACACTGAAGCTTTCTTT. Protein sequence: CASSQNRGNTEAFF. The V gene is TRBV5-1, the J gene TRBJ1-1; TRBD1 matches at 7 bases. The CDR3 length is 14 residues. Trimming cost V 4 bases and J 2 bases; bases outside gene matches: 5. Germline CDR1 is SGHRS and CDR2 is YFSETQ.

This clone was found a few times. The V call is TRBV30, the J call TRBJ1-1, with TRBD1 matching 7 bases. CDR1 and CDR2 from the germline V gene are GTSNPN and SVGIG (reference sequence). The CDR3 spans 13 residues. Unmatched junction bases numbered 13, after V lost 7 bases and J lost 8 bases. The CDR3 is CAYQTGPASEAFF. The CDR3, as DNA: TGTGCCTACCAGACAGGGCCGGCATCCGAAGCTTTCTTT.

The gene calls are TRBV5-4 and TRBJ2-3; tentatively, D is TRBD1 (5 bases). This CDR3 spans 14 amino acids. Per germline, CDR1 SGHNT and CDR2 YYREEE (reference sequence). The V end was cut by 0 bases, the J end by 5 bases, with 10 bases between. The CDR3 loop reads CASSLGRAGDTQYF. The CDR3 DNA sequence: TGTGCCAGCAGCTTGGGCAGGGCTGGAGATACGCAGTATTTT.

The genes are TRBV7-2 and TRBJ1-2; TRBD1 might be the D (6 bases). Trimming removed 4 bases at V and 2 bases at J, with 14 bases between. CDR3 length equals 15 residues. CDR1 is SGHTA and CDR2 is FQGNSA in the germline V gene. CDR3 region: CASSSVTGRNYGYTF. The CDR3 DNA follows: TGTGCCAGCAGCTCGGTGACAGGAAGGAACTATGGCTACACCTTC.

This clone was detected a few times. The chain combines TRBV5-1 with TRBJ1-2, with D tentatively TRBD1 (5 bases). CDR1 is SGHRS and CDR2 is YFSETQ in the germline V gene. The ends were cut back, 0 bases at V and 6 bases at J, with 15 bases in the middle. This CDR3 spans 15 amino acids. CDR3 loop: CASSLGSIPRDGYTF. CDR3 coding DNA: TGCGCCAGCAGCTTGGGATCGATCCCCAGGGATGGCTACACCTTC.

This chain links TRBV4-1 with TRBJ1-3; perhaps TRBD1 as D (6 bases). The CDR3 totals 18 residues. Trimming left V 2 bases short and J 0 bases short, with 17 bases between. Germline loops: CDR1 MGHRA, CDR2 YSYEKL. The CDR3 nucleotides are TGCGCCAGCAGCCAAAAAATTGCGGGGGGCCTCTCTGGAAACACCATATATTTT. This gives the protein CASSQKIAGGLSGNTIYF.

V is TRBV5-1 and J is TRBJ2-2, with D uncertain. V was shortened by 2 bases and J by 4 bases, with 6 bases between the two germline ends. Looked up from germline, CDR1 is SGHRS and CDR2 is YFSETQ. CDR3 size: 13 residues. The CDR3 region is CASSLPGTGELFF. CDR3 nucleotide sequence: TGCGCCAGCAGCTTACCGGGCACCGGGGAGCTGTTTTTT.

The rearrangement uses TRBV6-5 and TRBJ1-2; 8 nucleotides match TRBD1. The CDR3 is 14 amino acids. Losses at the gene ends were 1 base for V and 4 bases for J; bases not matched to a gene: 2. Germline CDR1 is MNHEY and CDR2 is SVGAGI. The CDR3 DNA sequence: TGTGCCAGCAGTTACTACGACAGGGGCTATGGCTACACCTTC. It is translated as CASSYYDRGYGYTF.

J is TRBJ2-7 and V is TRBV18; tentative D call: TRBD1 (6 bases). The CDR3 is 15 residues long. Germline loops: CDR1 KGHSH, CDR2 LQKENI. Trimming shortened V by 6 bases and J by 9 bases, and 24 bases separated the two germline ends. CDR3: CASSPDVRWGLGQYF. The CDR3 DNA reads as TGTGCCAGCTCCCCGGATGTAAGATGGGGGCTAGGGCAGTACTTC.

Only a few counts were recorded for this clone. In DNA, the CDR3 is TGTGCCAGCAGTGAAACTAGCGGGGGCTACAATGAGCAGTTCTTC. Translated: CASSETSGGYNEQFF. The V call is TRBV6-1, the J call TRBJ2-1; 11 bases match TRBD2. Germline V gene lookup returns CDR1 MNHNS and CDR2 SASEGT. This CDR3 contains 15 residues. Germline trimming cut 2 bases from V and 3 bases from J; bases unmatched to any gene: 0.

The chain couples TRBV6-5 to TRBJ1-2; TRBD1 is a possible D gene (6 bases). The CDR3 sequence is 16 residues long. V was pared by 6 bases and J by 3 bases, with 20 bases between. Germline V gene sequence: CDR1 MNHEY, CDR2 SVGAGI. The CDR3 DNA reads as TGTGCCAGCAGCTACAGGTTCGGCGCAGGGGACTATGGCTACACCTTC. This encodes CASSYRFGAGDYGYTF.

This clone was counted once. This chain links TRBV7-2 with TRBJ1-2, with TRBD1 identical over 7 bases. The V segment lost 4 bases and the J segment 8 bases; nucleotides outside the gene matches: 10. The CDR3 covers 14 residues. Germline CDR1 is SGHTA and CDR2 is FQGNSA. The CDR3 protein is CASSSHRQGPGYTF. CDR3 nucleotides: TGTGCCAGCAGCTCCCACAGACAGGGACCAGGCTACACCTTC. Supplemented by reference TRBV7-2 and TRBJ1-2, the full variable domain reads GAGVSQSPSNKVTEKGKDVELRCDPISGHTALYWYRQSLGQGLEFLIYFQGNSAPDKSGLPSDRFSAERTGGSVSTLTIQRTQQEDSAVYLCASSSHRQGPGYTFGSGTRLTVV.

The chain combines TRBV27 with TRBJ2-7; 7 nucleotides agree with TRBD1. Germline trimming cut 2 bases from V and 2 bases from J; bases unmatched to any gene: 6. Per the germline V gene, CDR1 is MNHEY and CDR2 is SMNVEV (reference sequence). This CDR3 region has 15 residues. Here the CDR3 reads CASSLLRQGPYEQYF. CDR3 DNA: TGTGCCAGCAGTTTACTTAGACAGGGCCCCTACGAGCAGTACTTC.